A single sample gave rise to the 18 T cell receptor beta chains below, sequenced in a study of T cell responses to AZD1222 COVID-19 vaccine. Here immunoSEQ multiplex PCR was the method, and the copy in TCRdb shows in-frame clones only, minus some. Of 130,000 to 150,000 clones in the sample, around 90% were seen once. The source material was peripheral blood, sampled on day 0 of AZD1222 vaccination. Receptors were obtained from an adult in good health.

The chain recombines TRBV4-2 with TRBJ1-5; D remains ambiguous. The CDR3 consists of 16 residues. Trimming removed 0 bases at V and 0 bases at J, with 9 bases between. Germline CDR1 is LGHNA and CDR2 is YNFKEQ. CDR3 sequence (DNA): TGTGCCAGCAGCCAAGAGGTGGGATATAGCAATCAGCCCCAGCATTTT. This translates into CASSQEVGYSNQPQHF.

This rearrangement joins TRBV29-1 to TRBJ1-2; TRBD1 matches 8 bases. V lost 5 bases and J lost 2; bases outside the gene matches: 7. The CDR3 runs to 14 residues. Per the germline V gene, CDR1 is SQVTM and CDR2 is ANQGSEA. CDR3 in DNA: TGCAGCGTTACCTGGACAGGGAACAACTATGGCTACACCTTC. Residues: CSVTWTGNNYGYTF.

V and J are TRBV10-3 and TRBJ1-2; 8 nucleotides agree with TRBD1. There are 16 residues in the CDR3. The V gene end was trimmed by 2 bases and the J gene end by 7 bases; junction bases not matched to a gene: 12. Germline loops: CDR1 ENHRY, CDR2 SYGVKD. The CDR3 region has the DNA TGTGCCATCAGTGAGCGGGCAGGGGGCGAATCTGGTGGCTACACCTTC. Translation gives CAISERAGGESGGYTF.

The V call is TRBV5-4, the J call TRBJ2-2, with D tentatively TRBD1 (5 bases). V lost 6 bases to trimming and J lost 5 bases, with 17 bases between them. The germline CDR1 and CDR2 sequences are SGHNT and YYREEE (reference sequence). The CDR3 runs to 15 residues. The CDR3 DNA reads TGTGCCAGCACCGCCCCAGGGTCACGGACCGGGGAGCTGTTTTTT. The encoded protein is CASTAPGSRTGELFF. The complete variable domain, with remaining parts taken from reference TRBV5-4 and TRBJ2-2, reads ETGVTQSPTHLIKTRGQQVTLRCSSQSGHNTVSWYQQALGQGPQFIFQYYREEENGRGNFPPRFSGLQFPNYSSELNVNALELDDSALYLCASTAPGSRTGELFFGEGSRLTVL.

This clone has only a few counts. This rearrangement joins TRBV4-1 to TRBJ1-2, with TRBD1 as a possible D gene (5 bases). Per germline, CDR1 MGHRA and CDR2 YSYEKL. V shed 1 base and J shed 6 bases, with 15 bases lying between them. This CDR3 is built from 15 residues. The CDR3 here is CASSQVRRELDGYTF. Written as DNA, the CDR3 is TGCGCCAGCAGCCAAGTCCGCAGGGAGTTGGATGGCTACACCTTC.

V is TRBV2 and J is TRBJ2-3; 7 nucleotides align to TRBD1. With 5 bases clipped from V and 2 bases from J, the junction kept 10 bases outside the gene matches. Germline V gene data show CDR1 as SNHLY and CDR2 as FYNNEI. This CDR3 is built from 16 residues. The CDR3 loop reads CASSLYRDSFTDTQYF. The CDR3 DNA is TGTGCCAGCAGTCTATACCGGGACAGTTTCACAGATACGCAGTATTTT.

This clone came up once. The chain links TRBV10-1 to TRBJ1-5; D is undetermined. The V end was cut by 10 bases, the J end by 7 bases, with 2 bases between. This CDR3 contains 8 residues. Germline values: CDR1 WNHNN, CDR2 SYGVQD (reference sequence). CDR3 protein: CATQPQHF. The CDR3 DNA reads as TGCGCCACCCAGCCCCAGCATTTT.

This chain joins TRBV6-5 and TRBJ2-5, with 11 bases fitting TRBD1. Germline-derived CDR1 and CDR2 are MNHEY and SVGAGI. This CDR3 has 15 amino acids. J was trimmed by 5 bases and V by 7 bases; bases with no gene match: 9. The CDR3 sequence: CASTLSGTGGETQYF. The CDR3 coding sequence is TGTGCCAGCACCCTCTCCGGGACAGGGGGGGAGACCCAGTACTTC.

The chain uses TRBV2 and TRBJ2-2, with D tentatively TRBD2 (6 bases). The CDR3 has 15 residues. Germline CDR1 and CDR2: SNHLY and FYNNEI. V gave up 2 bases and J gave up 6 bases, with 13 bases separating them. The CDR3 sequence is CASSELAGPAGELFF. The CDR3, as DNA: TGTGCCAGCAGTGAATTGGCGGGGCCGGCCGGGGAGCTGTTTTTT.

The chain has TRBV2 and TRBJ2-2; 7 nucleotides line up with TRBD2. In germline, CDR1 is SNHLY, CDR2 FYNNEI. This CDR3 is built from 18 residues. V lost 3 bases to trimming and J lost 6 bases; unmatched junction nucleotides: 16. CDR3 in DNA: TGTGCCAGCAGTGAGTACCTTGGTAGCGGGTGGAGACCCGGGGAGCTGTTTTTT. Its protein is CASSEYLGSGWRPGELFF.

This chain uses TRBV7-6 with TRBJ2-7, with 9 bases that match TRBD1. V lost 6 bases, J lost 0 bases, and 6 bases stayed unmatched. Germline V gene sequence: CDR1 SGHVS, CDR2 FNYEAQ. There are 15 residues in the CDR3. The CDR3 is CASSFRQGGSYEQYF. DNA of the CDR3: TGTGCCAGCAGTTTTAGACAGGGGGGCTCCTACGAGCAGTACTTC.

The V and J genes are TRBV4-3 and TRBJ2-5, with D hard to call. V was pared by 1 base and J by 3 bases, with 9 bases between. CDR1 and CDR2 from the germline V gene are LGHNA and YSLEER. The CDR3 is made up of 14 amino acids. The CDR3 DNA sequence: TGCGCCAGCAGCCAAGGAGTCGGAGAAGAGACCCAGTACTTC. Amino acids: CASSQGVGEETQYF.

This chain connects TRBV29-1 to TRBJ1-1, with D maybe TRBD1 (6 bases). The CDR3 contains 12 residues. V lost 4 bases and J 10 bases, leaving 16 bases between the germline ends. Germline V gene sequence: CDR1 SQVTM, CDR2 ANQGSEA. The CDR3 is CSVAHGGRVAFF. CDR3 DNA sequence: TGCAGCGTTGCTCATGGGGGGCGGGTAGCTTTCTTT.

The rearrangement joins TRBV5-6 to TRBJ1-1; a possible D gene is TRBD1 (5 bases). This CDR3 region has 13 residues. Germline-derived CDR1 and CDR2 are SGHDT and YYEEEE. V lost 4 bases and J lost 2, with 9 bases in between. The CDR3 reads CASSRGGNTEAFF. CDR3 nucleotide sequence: TGTGCCAGCAGCCGGGGCGGAAACACTGAAGCTTTCTTT.

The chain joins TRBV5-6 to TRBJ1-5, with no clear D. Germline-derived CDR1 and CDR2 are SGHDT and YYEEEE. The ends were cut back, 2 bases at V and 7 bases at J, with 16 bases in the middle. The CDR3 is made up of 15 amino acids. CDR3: CASSLGWVSGQPQHF. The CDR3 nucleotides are TGTGCCAGCAGCTTAGGATGGGTCTCGGGGCAGCCCCAGCATTTT.

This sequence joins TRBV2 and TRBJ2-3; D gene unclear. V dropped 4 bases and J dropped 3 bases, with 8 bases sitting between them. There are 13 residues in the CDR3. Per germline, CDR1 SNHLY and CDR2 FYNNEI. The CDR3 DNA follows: TGTGCCAGCAGTGGGGTCGGAACAGATACGCAGTATTTT. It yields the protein CASSGVGTDTQYF.

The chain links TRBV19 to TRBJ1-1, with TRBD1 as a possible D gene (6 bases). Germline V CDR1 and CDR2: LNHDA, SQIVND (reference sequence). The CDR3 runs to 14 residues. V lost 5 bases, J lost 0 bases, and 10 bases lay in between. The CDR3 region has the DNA TGTGCCAGTAGTTGGCAGGGGATGAACACTGAAGCTTTCTTT. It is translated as CASSWQGMNTEAFF.

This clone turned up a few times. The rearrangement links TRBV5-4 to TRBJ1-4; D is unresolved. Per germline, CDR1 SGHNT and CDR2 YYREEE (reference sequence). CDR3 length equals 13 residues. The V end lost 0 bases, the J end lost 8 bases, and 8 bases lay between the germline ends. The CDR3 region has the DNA TGTGCCAGCAGCTTGGGGGGTCAGGAAAAACTGTTTTTT. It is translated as CASSLGGQEKLFF.